The 16 T cell receptor beta chains given below trace back to one sample, sequenced in a study of cytomegalovirus exposure and HLA in healthy donors. Researchers ran the PCR with 60 Vbeta and 13 Jbeta primers. The repertoire was sequenced with immunoSEQ multiplex PCR; TCRdb's copy has only in-frame clones and lacks some. The sample yields about 200,000 clones, 70% to 85% seen once. The sequenced material came from PBMCs. These receptors were obtained from a man aged 50 or older in good health and CMV-seronegative.

The chain couples TRBV19 to TRBJ1-3; 7 nucleotides align to TRBD1. Unmatched junction bases numbered 5, after V lost 8 bases and J lost 4 bases. CDR1 and CDR2 (germline): LNHDA, SQIVND (reference sequence). The length of the CDR3 is 13 residues. This chain's CDR3 is CASVDREGNTIYF. The CDR3 nucleotides read TGTGCCAGTGTCGACAGGGAAGGAAACACCATATATTTT. Complete variable domain (other parts from reference TRBV19 and TRBJ1-3): DGGITQSPKYLFRKEGQNVTLSCEQNLNHDAMYWYRQDPGQGLRLIYYSQIVNDFQKGDIAEGYSVSREKKESFPLTVTSAQKNPTAFYLCASVDREGNTIYFGEGSWLTVV.

The chain couples TRBV27 to TRBJ2-5; 10 bases map to TRBD2. From germline, CDR1 is MNHEY and CDR2 SMNVEV (reference sequence). This CDR3 is built from 15 residues. The J segment lost 4 bases and the V segment lost 4 bases, leaving 6 bases of the junction unmatched. As DNA, the CDR3 is TGTGCCAGCAGTTCGCTAGCGGGAGCACGAGAGACCCAGTACTTC. Translation gives CASSSLAGARETQYF.

The J gene is TRBJ1-1, the V gene TRBV28; 7 bases fit TRBD1. V lost 0 bases to trimming and J lost 3 bases; unmatched junction nucleotides: 13. Germline CDR1 and CDR2: MDHEN and SYDVKM. CDR3 size: 18 residues. CDR3 sequence reads: CASSLWVRGGQGDTEAFF. In DNA, the CDR3 is TGTGCCAGCAGTTTATGGGTTCGGGGTGGGCAGGGGGACACTGAAGCTTTCTTT.

This clone has a handful of counts. This chain uses TRBV28 with TRBJ1-2; 8 bases match TRBD1. Germline V gives CDR1 MDHEN, CDR2 SYDVKM. With V trimmed by 4 bases and J by 0 bases, 4 bases remained unmatched. The CDR3 is 15 residues long. The CDR3: CASSYQDRANYGYTF. Written as DNA, the CDR3 is TGTGCCAGCAGTTATCAGGACAGGGCTAACTATGGCTACACCTTC.

The chain links TRBV10-1 to TRBJ2-3, with 11 bases that match TRBD2. The germline gives CDR1 WNHNN, CDR2 SYGVQD (reference sequence). V lost 2 bases to trimming and J lost 2 bases; unmatched junction nucleotides: 3. CDR3 length equals 16 residues. CDR3 protein: CASSELAGGVTDTQYF. DNA for the CDR3: TGCGCCAGCAGTGAGCTAGCGGGAGGAGTCACAGATACGCAGTATTTT.

The chain is built from TRBV5-1 and TRBJ2-7; the match to TRBD2 covers 12 bases. Germline loops: CDR1 SGHRS, CDR2 YFSETQ. V was pared by 6 bases and J by 6 bases, with 7 bases of the junction left unmatched. This CDR3 comprises 14 residues. The CDR3 DNA sequence: TGCGCCAGCACCCTAGCGGGAGGGCCTGTCGAGCAGTACTTC. This translates into CASTLAGGPVEQYF. Based on the CDR3 plus reference TRBV5-1 and TRBJ2-7, the full variable domain is KAGVTQTPRYLIKTRGQQVTLSCSPISGHRSVSWYQQTPGQGLQFLFEYFSETQRNKGNFPGRFSGRQFSNSRSEMNVSTLELGDSALYLCASTLAGGPVEQYFGPGTRLTVT.

The rearrangement links TRBV7-2 to TRBJ2-2, with 12 bases identical to TRBD2. This CDR3 spans 16 amino acids. Trimming cost V 1 base and J 8 bases; bases outside gene matches: 5. Germline CDR1 and CDR2: SGHTA and FQGNSA. CDR3 protein: CASSLVGLAGGGELFF. DNA for the CDR3: TGTGCCAGCAGCTTAGTGGGCCTAGCGGGAGGGGGGGAGCTGTTTTTT.

This chain links TRBV5-1 with TRBJ2-2, with TRBD2 matching 8 bases. V trimming: 3 bases; J trimming: 3 bases; junction bases outside the gene matches: 4. The germline V gene encodes CDR1 SGHRS and CDR2 YFSETQ. This CDR3 is 15 amino acids long. For the CDR3, the DNA is TGCGCCAGCAGCTCCGGGGGGGGGTACACCGGGGAGCTGTTTTTT. This gives the protein CASSSGGGYTGELFF.

This clone has only a few counts. The chain has TRBV10-3 and TRBJ1-2; 7 positions agree with TRBD1. The V segment lost 9 bases and the J segment 1 base; nucleotides outside the gene matches: 2. Germline lookup yields CDR1 ENHRY and CDR2 SYGVKD. The CDR3 sequence is 12 residues long. The CDR3 sequence is CAMGTVNYGYTF. CDR3 nucleotides: TGTGCCATGGGGACAGTTAACTATGGCTACACCTTC.

A note on this clone: At the DNA level, this CDR3 is encoded by other sequences in the same sample as well. This sequence joins TRBV27 and TRBJ2-2, with a weak D call TRBD2 (6 bases). The V end lost 6 bases, the J end lost 0 bases, and 14 bases lay between the germline ends. CDR3 length equals 16 residues. CDR1 and CDR2 from the germline V gene are MNHEY and SMNVEV (reference sequence). The CDR3 DNA reads TGTGCCAGCAGGGGGGGACCGTCTGCGAACACCGGGGAGCTGTTTTTT. This codes for CASRGGPSANTGELFF.

J is TRBJ2-5 and V is TRBV7-6, with 8 nucleotides matching TRBD2. Germline CDR1 and CDR2: SGHVS and FNYEAQ. The junction had 11 bases not matched to a gene; V was cut back by 3 bases and J by 5 bases. This CDR3 region has 16 residues. In DNA, the CDR3 is TGTGCCAGCAGCTTGTCAAGCGGGAGACGGACGGAGACCCAGTACTTC. Translated, it gives CASSLSSGRRTETQYF. Complete variable domain (other parts from reference TRBV7-6 and TRBJ2-5): GAGVSQSPRYKVTKRGQDVALRCDPISGHVSLYWYRQALGQGPEFLTYFNYEAQQDKSGLPNDRFSAERPEGSISTLTIQRTEQRDSAMYRCASSLSSGRRTETQYFGPGTRLLVL.

The rearrangement uses TRBV28 and TRBJ1-5, with TRBD1 as a possible D gene (5 bases). CDR1 is MDHEN, CDR2 SYDVKM, per germline. Trimming removed 6 bases at V and 7 bases at J, with 16 bases between. The CDR3 runs 14 residues. The CDR3 nucleotides are TGTGCCAGCAGCACAAACAGGATGGGACAGCCCCAGCATTTT. It encodes CASSTNRMGQPQHF. The full variable domain, with the rest looked up from reference TRBV28 and TRBJ1-5, is DVKVTQSSRYLVKRTGEKVFLECVQDMDHENMFWYRQDPGLGLRLIYFSYDVKMKEKGDIPEGYSVSREKKERFSLILESASTNQTSMYLCASSTNRMGQPQHFGDGTRLSIL.

V gene TRBV2 combines with J gene TRBJ2-5; tentative D call: TRBD1 (6 bases). Trimming took off 4 bases at V and 5 bases at J, with 14 bases between the two ends. Germline V gives CDR1 SNHLY, CDR2 FYNNEI. The CDR3 runs to 14 residues. The CDR3 region is CASSVDRSHETQYF. The DNA for the CDR3 is TGTGCCAGCAGTGTAGACAGGAGCCACGAGACCCAGTACTTC. Full variable domain (remainder filled in from reference TRBV2 and TRBJ2-5): EPEVTQTPSHQVTQMGQEVILRCVPISNHLYFYWYRQILGQKVEFLVSFYNNEISEKSEIFDDQFSVERPDGSNFTLKIRSTKLEDSAMYFCASSVDRSHETQYFGPGTRLLVL.

V usage is TRBV7-8 and J usage is TRBJ2-2; TRBD2 matches 7 bases. Germline CDR1 SGHVS, CDR2 FQNEAQ. This CDR3 comprises 15 residues. V was pared by 6 bases and J by 5 bases, with 9 bases of the junction left unmatched. CDR3 DNA: TGTGCCAGCAGGGGGGAGGGTGCGGGTACCGGGGAGCTGTTTTTT. It specifies CASRGEGAGTGELFF.

The chain uses TRBV11-1 and TRBJ1-3; D not certain. V was pared by 2 bases and J by 2 bases, with 10 bases between. In germline, CDR1 is SGHAT, CDR2 FQDESV (reference sequence). The CDR3 loop spans 15 amino acids. This chain's CDR3 is CASSLLGSPGNTIYF. In DNA form, the CDR3 reads TGTGCCAGCAGCTTATTGGGCAGCCCTGGAAACACCATATATTTT.

There are a few counts of this clone. The rearrangement uses TRBV28 and TRBJ2-7; 7 bases map to TRBD2. The V gene's germline CDR1 is MDHEN and CDR2 SYDVKM. The CDR3 length is 16 residues. Unmatched junction bases numbered 11, after V lost 6 bases and J lost 0 bases. The CDR3 region has the DNA TGTGCCAGCAGAAAGGGAGGCGGGGGAATCTCCTACGAGCAGTACTTC. Residues: CASRKGGGGISYEQYF.